Following are 8 T cell receptor beta chains from one sample sequenced in a study of T cells after yellow fever vaccination. TCRdb redid the calling of the 5' RACE reads with MiXCR, one entry per CDR3 protein. The sample has 200,000 to 250,000 distinct CDR3 sequences; roughly 3.3% are singletons. The starting material was CD4+ T cells sorted from PBMCs, obtained 10 days after the yellow fever booster vaccination. The receptors here all came from a man aged 18-30 years who received the YFV17D yellow fever vaccine.

This clonotype showed up just a few times. This chain joins TRBV6-5 and TRBJ2-1, with D possibly matching TRBD1 (5 bases). The germline CDR1 and CDR2 sequences are MNHEY and SVGAGI. The CDR3 loop spans 13 amino acids. V was pared by 6 bases and J by 4 bases, with 10 bases between. The CDR3 nucleotides read TGTGCCAGCAGCGACGACAGATACAATGAGCAGTTCTTC. Its translation: CASSDDRYNEQFF.

The chain carries TRBV5-1 and TRBJ2-7, with a possible D match to TRBD1 (5 bases). The germline V gene has CDR1 SGHRS and CDR2 YFSETQ. The CDR3 contains 15 residues. V shed 4 bases and J shed 1 base, with 15 bases lying between them. The CDR3 region is CASSPTAPLSYEQYF. As DNA, the CDR3 is TGCGCCAGCAGCCCGACAGCTCCCCTTTCCTACGAGCAGTACTTC.

The V gene is TRBV19, the J gene TRBJ2-3; D is undetermined. Trimming pared 5 bases from V and 2 bases from J, leaving 11 bases between. CDR1 and CDR2 (germline): LNHDA, SQIVND (reference sequence). This CDR3 contains 14 residues. This CDR3 is CASSQAGSTDTQYF. DNA of the CDR3: TGTGCCAGTAGTCAAGCCGGGTCCACAGATACGCAGTATTTT. The full variable domain, in which reference TRBV19 and TRBJ2-3 provide the parts outside the CDR3, is DGGITQSPKYLFRKEGQNVTLSCEQNLNHDAMYWYRQDPGQGLRLIYYSQIVNDFQKGDIAEGYSVSREKKESFPLTVTSAQKNPTAFYLCASSQAGSTDTQYFGPGTRLTVL.

This clonotype has more than one count but fewer than ten. This chain connects TRBV5-1 to TRBJ2-6, with D maybe TRBD1 (6 bases). The germline gives CDR1 SGHRS, CDR2 YFSETQ. With 4 bases removed from V and 2 bases from J, the gap between germline ends came to 7 bases. The CDR3 spans 14 residues. The CDR3 sequence is CASSRTAGANVLTF. The CDR3 DNA sequence: TGCGCCAGCAGCAGGACAGCTGGGGCCAACGTCCTGACTTTC.

This CDR3 reads CASSYDSQGGQPQHF. The CDR3 DNA reads TGTGCCAGCAGTTACGATTCGCAGGGCGGACAGCCCCAGCATTTT. The genes are TRBV6-5 and TRBJ1-5; the D gene is possibly TRBD1 (5 bases). Germline assignment: CDR1 MNHEY and CDR2 SVGAGI. This CDR3 region has 15 residues. The germline V and J ends were trimmed by 2 bases and 7 bases, with 15 bases remaining between them.

The chain couples TRBV18 to TRBJ2-2; D uncertain. This CDR3 is built from 15 residues. Trimming removed 0 bases from V and 7 bases from J, with 12 bases in between. Looked up from germline, CDR1 is KGHSH and CDR2 is LQKENI. The chain's CDR3 is CASSPPSQAGGELFF. The CDR3 bases are TGTGCCAGCTCACCACCGTCCCAGGCCGGCGGGGAGCTGTTTTTT.

This rearrangement joins TRBV7-2 to TRBJ2-1; D remains ambiguous. This CDR3 has 12 amino acids. Germline CDR1 reads SGHTA; CDR2 reads FQGNSA. V was cut by 5 bases and J by 9 bases, with 11 bases left in between. CDR3 DNA sequence: TGTGCCAGCAGCCCCCTTCGTGTTGAGCAGTTCTTC. Encoded protein: CASSPLRVEQFF.

This clonotype was recorded many times. The rearrangement joins TRBV10-3 to TRBJ1-1; D remains ambiguous. Between the trimmed V and J ends, which lost 8 bases and 2 bases, there was a span of 12 bases. The CDR3 is 13 amino acids. CDR1 and CDR2 from the germline V gene are ENHRY and SYGVKD. Here the CDR3 reads CAISFRENTEAFF. Here the CDR3 DNA reads TGTGCCATCTCCTTCCGGGAAAACACTGAAGCTTTCTTT.